Each of the 8 T cell receptor beta chains below was sequenced from the same sample in a study of T cell responses to AZD1222 COVID-19 vaccine. Generated by immunoSEQ multiplex PCR, the TCRdb table keeps only in-frame clones and is missing some. The sample lists approximately 70,000 clones, roughly 84% occurring once. The sequencing used peripheral blood, collected on day 0 of AZD1222 vaccination. The receptors originated from an adult in good health.

The chain employs TRBV7-3 and TRBJ1-4; D unclear. Germline CDR1 reads SGHTA; CDR2 reads FQGTGA. This CDR3 has 15 residues. Deletions cut 3 bases from V and 0 bases from J, with 8 bases between. CDR3 DNA sequence: TGTGCCAGCAGCTTGTCCCCAGCAACTAATGAAAAACTGTTTTTT. Its translation is CASSLSPATNEKLFF.

V usage is TRBV13 and J usage is TRBJ2-2; D remains unclear. Per germline, CDR1 PRHDT and CDR2 FYEKMQ (reference sequence). Trimming pared 1 base from V and 7 bases from J, leaving 4 bases between. The CDR3 length is 12 residues. CDR3 region: CASSLDIGELFF. In DNA form, the CDR3 reads TGTGCCAGCAGCTTAGACATCGGGGAGCTGTTTTTT.

The chain is built from TRBV7-3 and TRBJ1-1; D is possibly TRBD1 (5 bases). V was cut by 5 bases and J by 7 bases, with 14 bases left in between. CDR1 is SGHTA and CDR2 is FQGTGA in the germline V gene. The CDR3 length is 13 residues. This CDR3 is CASSQRLDSEAFF. The CDR3 nucleotides are TGTGCCAGCAGCCAGAGGCTTGACAGTGAAGCTTTCTTT.

V and J are TRBV10-3 and TRBJ2-3; 9 bases line up with TRBD2. V lost 6 bases and J lost 1; bases outside the gene matches: 2. CDR1 ENHRY and CDR2 SYGVKD come from the germline V gene. This CDR3 is built from 14 residues. As DNA, the CDR3 is TGTGCCATCAGCGCTAGCGGGGGCACAGATACGCAGTATTTT. Translated: CAISASGGTDTQYF.

The chain joins TRBV30 to TRBJ1-3, with TRBD1 as a possible D gene (5 bases). Trimming took off 3 bases at V and 0 bases at J, with 9 bases between the two ends. This CDR3 is built from 14 residues. From germline, CDR1 is GTSNPN and CDR2 SVGIG (reference sequence). The CDR3 sequence is CAWRRGSSGNTIYF. CDR3 sequence (DNA): TGTGCCTGGAGAAGGGGCAGCTCTGGAAACACCATATATTTT.

The CDR3 sequence: CAIRTGTGGGYEQYF. In DNA, the CDR3 is TGTGCCATCAGAACCGGGACAGGGGGTGGCTACGAGCAGTACTTC. This chain uses TRBV10-3 with TRBJ2-7, with 11 bases matching TRBD1. Germline loops: CDR1 ENHRY, CDR2 SYGVKD. J was trimmed by 3 bases and V by 6 bases; bases with no gene match: 7. The CDR3 loop spans 15 amino acids.

The CDR3 loop reads CASLRNSGLGTEAFF. CDR3 in DNA: TGTGCCTCACTTAGGAATTCGGGGCTGGGCACTGAAGCTTTCTTT. V usage is TRBV19 and J usage is TRBJ1-1; a possible D gene is TRBD1 (5 bases). The CDR3 loop spans 15 amino acids. Germline lookup yields CDR1 LNHDA and CDR2 SQIVND (reference sequence). The germline V and J ends were trimmed by 11 bases and 4 bases, with 23 bases remaining between them.

This clone appeared a single time. The J gene is TRBJ1-1, the V gene TRBV6-5; possible D gene TRBD1, 5 bases. Trimming removed 2 bases from V and 4 bases from J, with 11 bases in between. Germline loops: CDR1 MNHEY, CDR2 SVGAGI. This CDR3 region has 14 residues. The CDR3 region is CASSYQAGSTEAFF. The CDR3 coding sequence is TGTGCCAGCAGTTACCAGGCAGGGAGCACTGAAGCTTTCTTT.